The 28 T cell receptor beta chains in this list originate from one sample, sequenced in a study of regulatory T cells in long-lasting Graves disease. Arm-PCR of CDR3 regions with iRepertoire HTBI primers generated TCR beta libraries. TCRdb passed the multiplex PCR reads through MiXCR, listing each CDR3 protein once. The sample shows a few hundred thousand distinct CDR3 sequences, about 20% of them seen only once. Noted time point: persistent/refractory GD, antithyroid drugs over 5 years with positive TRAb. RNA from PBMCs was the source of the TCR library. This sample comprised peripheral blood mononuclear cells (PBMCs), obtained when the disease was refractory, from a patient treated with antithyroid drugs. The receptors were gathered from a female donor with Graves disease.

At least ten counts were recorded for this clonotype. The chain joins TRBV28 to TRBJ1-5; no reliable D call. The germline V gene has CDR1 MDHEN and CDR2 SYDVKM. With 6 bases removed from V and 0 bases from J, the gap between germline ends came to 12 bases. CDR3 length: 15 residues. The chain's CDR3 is CASRLPINSNQPQHF. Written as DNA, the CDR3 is TGTGCCAGCAGGCTCCCCATTAATAGCAATCAGCCCCAGCATTTT.

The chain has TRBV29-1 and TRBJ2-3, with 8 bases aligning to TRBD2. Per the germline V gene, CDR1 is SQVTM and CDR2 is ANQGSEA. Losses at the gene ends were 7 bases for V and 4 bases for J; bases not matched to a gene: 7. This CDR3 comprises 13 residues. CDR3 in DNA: TGCAGCGCTAGTAGCGGGAACTCAGATACGCAGTATTTT. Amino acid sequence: CSASSGNSDTQYF.

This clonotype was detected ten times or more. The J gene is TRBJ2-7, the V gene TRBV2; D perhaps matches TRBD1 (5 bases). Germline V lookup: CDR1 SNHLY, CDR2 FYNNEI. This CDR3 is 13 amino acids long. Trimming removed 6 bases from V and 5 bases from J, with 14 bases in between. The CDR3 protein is CASRDPSRDEQYF. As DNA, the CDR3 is TGTGCCAGCAGAGACCCGTCCAGGGACGAGCAGTACTTC.

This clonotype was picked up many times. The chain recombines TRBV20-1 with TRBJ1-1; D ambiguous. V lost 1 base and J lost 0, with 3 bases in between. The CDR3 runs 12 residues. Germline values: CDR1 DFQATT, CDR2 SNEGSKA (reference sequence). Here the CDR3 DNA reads TGCAGTGCTAGAGTATTGAACACTGAAGCTTTCTTT. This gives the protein CSARVLNTEAFF.

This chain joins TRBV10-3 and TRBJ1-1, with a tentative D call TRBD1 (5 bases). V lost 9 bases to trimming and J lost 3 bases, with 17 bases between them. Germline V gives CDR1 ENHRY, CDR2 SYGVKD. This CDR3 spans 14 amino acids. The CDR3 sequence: CAIRARVVDTEAFF. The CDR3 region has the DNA TGTGCCATACGGGCCAGGGTCGTGGACACTGAAGCTTTCTTT.

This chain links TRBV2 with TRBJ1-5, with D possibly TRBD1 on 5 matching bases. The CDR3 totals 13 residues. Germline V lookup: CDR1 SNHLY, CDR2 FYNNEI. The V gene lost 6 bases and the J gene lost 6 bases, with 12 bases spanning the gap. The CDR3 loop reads CASSGGWAQPQHF. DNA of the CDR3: TGTGCCAGCAGCGGGGGATGGGCTCAGCCCCAGCATTTT.

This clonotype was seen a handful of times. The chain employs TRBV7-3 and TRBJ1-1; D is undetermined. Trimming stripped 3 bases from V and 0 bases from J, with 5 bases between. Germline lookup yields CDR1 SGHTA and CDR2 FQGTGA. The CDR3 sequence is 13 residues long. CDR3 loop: CASSFDVNTEAFF. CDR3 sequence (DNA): TGTGCCAGCAGCTTCGACGTGAACACTGAAGCTTTCTTT.

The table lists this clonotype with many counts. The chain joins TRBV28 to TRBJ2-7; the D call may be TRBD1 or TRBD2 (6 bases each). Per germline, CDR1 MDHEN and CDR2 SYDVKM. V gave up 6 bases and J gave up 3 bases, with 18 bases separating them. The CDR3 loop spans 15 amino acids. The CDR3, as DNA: TGTGCCAGCAGCCCCCCGGGGGCGGTGGACTACGAGCAGTACTTC. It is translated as CASSPPGAVDYEQYF.

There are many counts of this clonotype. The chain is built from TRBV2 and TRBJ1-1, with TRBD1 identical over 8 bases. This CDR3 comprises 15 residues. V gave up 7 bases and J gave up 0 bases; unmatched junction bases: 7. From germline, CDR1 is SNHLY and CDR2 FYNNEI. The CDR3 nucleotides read TGTGCCAGCATTTCGAACAGGGGGGTGAACACTGAAGCTTTCTTT. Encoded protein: CASISNRGVNTEAFF.

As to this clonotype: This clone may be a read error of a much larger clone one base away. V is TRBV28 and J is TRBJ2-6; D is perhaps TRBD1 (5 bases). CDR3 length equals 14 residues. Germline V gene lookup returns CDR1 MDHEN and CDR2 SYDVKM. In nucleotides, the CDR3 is TGTGCCAGCAGGTTCGACTCTGGGGCCAGCGTCCTGACTTTC. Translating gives CASRFDSGASVLTF.

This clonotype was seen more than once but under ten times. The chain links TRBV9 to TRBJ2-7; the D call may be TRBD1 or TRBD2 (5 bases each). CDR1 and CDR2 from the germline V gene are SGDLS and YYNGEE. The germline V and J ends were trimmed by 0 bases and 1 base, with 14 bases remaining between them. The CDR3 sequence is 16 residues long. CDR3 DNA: TGTGCCAGCAGCGTAGGGGGACGGCAGGTATCCTACGAGCAGTACTTC. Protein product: CASSVGGRQVSYEQYF.

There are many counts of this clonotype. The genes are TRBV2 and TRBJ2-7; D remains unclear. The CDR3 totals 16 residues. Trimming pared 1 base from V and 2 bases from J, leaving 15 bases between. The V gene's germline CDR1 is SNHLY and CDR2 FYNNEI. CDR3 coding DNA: TGTGCCAGCAGTGAAGGCCCTACCTCTTCGACCTACGAGCAGTACTTC. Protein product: CASSEGPTSSTYEQYF.

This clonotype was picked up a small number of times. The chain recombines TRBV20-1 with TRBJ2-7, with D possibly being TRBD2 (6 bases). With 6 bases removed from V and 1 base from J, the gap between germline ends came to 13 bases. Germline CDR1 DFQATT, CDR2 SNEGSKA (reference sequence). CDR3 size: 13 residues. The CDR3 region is CSAPERASYEQYF. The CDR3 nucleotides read TGCAGTGCACCAGAGCGGGCTTCCTACGAGCAGTACTTC.

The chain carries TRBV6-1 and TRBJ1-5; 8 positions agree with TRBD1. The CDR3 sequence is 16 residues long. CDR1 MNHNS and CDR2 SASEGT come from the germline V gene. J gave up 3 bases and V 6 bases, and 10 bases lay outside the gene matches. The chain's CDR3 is CASRRRTGQINQPQHF. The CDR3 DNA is TGTGCCAGCAGACGCAGGACAGGGCAAATCAATCAGCCCCAGCATTTT.

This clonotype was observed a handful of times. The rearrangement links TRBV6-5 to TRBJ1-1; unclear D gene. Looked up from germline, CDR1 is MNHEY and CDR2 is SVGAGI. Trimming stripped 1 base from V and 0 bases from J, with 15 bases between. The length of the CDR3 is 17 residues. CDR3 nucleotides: TGTGCCAGCAGTTACTTGCGTTCAGGAGGGATGAACACTGAAGCTTTCTTT. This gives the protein CASSYLRSGGMNTEAFF.

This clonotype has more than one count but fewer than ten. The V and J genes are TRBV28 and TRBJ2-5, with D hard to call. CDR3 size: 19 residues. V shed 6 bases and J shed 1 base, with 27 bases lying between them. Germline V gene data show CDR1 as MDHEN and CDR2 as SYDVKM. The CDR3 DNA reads TGTGCCAGCAGCTTAAACAATCTGTTTTGGCGGAATTCCCAAGAGACCCAGTACTTC. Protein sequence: CASSLNNLFWRNSQETQYF.

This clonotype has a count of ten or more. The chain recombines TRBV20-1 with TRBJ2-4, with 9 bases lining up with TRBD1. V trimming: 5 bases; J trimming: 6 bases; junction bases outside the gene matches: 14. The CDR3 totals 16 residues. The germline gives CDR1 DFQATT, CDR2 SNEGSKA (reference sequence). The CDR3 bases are TGCAGTGCTCCGCCCCCGGGCACAGGGGGCCTAAACATTCAGTACTTC. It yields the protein CSAPPPGTGGLNIQYF.

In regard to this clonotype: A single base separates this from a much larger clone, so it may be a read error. The CDR3 loop is CASSPTHLNEKLFF. CDR3 DNA sequence: TGTGCCAGCTCACCCACCCATCTGAATGAAAAACTGTTTTTT. V and J are TRBV18 and TRBJ1-4; D unclear. The CDR3 is 14 amino acids. From germline, CDR1 is KGHSH and CDR2 LQKENI. The ends were cut back, 3 bases at V and 5 bases at J, with 10 bases in the middle.

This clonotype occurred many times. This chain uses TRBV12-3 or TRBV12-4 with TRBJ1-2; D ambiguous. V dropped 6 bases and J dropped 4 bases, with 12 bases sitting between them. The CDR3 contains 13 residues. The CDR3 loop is CASRGPIGYGYTF. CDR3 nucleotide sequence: TGTGCCAGCAGAGGCCCTATCGGCTATGGCTACACCTTC.

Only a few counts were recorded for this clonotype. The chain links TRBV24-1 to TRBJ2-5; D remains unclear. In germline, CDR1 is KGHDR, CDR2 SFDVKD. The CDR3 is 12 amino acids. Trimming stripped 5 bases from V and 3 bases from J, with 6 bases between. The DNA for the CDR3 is TGTGCCACCAGTGCCATAGAAGAGACCCAGTACTTC. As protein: CATSAIEETQYF.

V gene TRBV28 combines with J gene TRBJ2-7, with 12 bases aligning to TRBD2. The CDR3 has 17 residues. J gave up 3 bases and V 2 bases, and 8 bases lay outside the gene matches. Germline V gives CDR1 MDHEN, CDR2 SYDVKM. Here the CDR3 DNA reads TGTGCCAGCAGTTTACTAGCGGGAGGGCCTAATAACTACGAGCAGTACTTC. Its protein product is CASSLLAGGPNNYEQYF. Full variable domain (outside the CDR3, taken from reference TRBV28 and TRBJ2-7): DVKVTQSSRYLVKRTGEKVFLECVQDMDHENMFWYRQDPGLGLRLIYFSYDVKMKEKGDIPEGYSVSREKKERFSLILESASTNQTSMYLCASSLLAGGPNNYEQYFGPGTRLTVT.

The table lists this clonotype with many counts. CDR3 coding DNA: TGTGCCAGCAGTGGGCTTGGCTCCTACGAGCAGTACTTC. Translation gives CASSGLGSYEQYF. V usage is TRBV6-2 or TRBV6-3 and J usage is TRBJ2-7; no firm D call. CDR1 is MNHEY, CDR2 SVGEGT, per germline. Trimming pared 5 bases from V and 0 bases from J, leaving 8 bases between. CDR3 size: 13 residues.

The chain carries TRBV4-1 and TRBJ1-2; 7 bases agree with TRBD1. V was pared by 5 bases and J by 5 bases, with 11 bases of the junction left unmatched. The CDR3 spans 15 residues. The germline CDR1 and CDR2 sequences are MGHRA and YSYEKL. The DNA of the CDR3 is TGCGCCAGCAGCTCCCAGACAGGGCCGAGTTATGGCTACACCTTC. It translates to CASSSQTGPSYGYTF.

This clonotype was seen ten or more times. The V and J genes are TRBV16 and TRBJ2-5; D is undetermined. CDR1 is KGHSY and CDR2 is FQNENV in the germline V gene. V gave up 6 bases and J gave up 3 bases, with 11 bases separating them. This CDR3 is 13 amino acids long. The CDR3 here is CASSQDWKETQYF. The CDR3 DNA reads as TGTGCCAGCAGTCAAGACTGGAAAGAGACCCAGTACTTC.

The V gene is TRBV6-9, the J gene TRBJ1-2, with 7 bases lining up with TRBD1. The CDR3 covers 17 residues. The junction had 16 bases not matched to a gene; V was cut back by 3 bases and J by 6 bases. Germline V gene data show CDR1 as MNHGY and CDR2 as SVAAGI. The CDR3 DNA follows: TGTGCCAGCAGTTACTCACAACACCCTGGACAGGACGATGGCTACACCTTC. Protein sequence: CASSYSQHPGQDDGYTF.

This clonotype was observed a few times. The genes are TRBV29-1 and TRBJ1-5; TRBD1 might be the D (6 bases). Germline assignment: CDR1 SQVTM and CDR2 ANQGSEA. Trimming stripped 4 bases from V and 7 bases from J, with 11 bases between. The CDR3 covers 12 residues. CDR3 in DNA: TGCAGCGTTGGGTTACAGGGACAGCCCCAGCATTTT. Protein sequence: CSVGLQGQPQHF.

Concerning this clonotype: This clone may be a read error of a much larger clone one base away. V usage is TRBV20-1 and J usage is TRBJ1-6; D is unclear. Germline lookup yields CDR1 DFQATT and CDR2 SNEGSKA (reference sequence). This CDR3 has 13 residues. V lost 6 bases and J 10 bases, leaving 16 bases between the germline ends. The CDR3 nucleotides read TGCAGTGCCTCGGTGGGGTCCAGCTCACCCCTCCACTTT. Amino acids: CSASVGSSSPLHF.

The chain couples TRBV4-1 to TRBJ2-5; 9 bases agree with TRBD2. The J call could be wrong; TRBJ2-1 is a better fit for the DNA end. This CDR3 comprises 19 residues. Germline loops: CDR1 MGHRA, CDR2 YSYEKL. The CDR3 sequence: CASSQEARLAATPHNEQFF. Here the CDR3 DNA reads TGCGCCAGCAGCCAAGAAGCAAGACTAGCGGCCACGCCCCACAATGAGCAGTTCTTC.